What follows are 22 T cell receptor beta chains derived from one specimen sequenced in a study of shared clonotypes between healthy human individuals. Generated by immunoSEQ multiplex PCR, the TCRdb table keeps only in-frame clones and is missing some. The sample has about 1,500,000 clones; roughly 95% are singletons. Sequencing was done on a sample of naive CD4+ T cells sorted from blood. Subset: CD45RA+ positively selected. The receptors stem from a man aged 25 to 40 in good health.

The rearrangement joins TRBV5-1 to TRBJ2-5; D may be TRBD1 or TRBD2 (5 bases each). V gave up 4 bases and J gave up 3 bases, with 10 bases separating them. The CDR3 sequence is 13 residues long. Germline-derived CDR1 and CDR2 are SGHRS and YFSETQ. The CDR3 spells CASSGTSEETQYF. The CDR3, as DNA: TGCGCCAGCAGCGGGACCTCGGAAGAGACCCAGTACTTC.

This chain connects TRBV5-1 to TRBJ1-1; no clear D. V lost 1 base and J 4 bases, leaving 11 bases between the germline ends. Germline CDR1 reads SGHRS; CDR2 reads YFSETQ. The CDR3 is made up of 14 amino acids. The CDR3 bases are TGCGCCAGCAGCTTGATCGGGGAGAGCACTGAAGCTTTCTTT. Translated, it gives CASSLIGESTEAFF.

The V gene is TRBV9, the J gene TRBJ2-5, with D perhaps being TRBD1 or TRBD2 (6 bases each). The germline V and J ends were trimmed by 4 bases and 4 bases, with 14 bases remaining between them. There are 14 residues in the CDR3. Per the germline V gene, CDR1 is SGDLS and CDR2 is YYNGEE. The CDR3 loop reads CASSRTGAPETQYF. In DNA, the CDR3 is TGTGCCAGCAGCCGTACGGGGGCCCCAGAGACCCAGTACTTC.

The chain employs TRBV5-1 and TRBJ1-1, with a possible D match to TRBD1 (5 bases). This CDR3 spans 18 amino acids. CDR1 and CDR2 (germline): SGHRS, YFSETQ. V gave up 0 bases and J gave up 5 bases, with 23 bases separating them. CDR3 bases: TGCGCCAGCAGCTTGGCCATTTTCGCCCAGGGACGTGAAACTGAAGCTTTCTTT. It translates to CASSLAIFAQGRETEAFF.

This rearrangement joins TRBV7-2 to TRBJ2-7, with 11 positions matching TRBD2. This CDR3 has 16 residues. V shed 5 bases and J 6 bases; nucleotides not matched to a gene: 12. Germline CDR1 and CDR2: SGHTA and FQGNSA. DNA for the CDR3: TGTGCCAGCAGCCCTGAAGGCCTAGCGGGGGGCGGCGAGCAGTACTTC. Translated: CASSPEGLAGGGEQYF.

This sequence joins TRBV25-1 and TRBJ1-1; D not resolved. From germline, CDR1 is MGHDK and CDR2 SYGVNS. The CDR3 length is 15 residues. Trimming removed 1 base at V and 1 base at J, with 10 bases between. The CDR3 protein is CASSESKRGNTEAFF. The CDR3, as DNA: TGTGCCAGCAGTGAATCCAAACGGGGGAACACTGAAGCTTTCTTT.

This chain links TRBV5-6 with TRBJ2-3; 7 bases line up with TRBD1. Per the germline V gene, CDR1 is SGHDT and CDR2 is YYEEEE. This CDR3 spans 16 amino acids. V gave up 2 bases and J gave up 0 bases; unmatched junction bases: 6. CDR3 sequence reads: CASSLPGQTSTDTQYF. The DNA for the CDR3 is TGTGCCAGCAGCTTACCGGGACAGACTAGCACAGATACGCAGTATTTT.

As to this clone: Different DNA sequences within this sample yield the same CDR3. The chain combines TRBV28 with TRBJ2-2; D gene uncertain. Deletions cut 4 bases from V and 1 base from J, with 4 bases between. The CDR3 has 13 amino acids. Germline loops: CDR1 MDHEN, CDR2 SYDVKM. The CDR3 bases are TGTGCCAGCAGTTGGCGGAACACCGGGGAGCTGTTTTTT. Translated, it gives CASSWRNTGELFF.

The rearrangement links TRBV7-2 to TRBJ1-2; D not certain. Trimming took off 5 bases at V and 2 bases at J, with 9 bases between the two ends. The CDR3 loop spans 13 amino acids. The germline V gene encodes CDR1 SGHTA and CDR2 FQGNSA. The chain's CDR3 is CASSMSVNYGYTF. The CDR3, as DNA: TGTGCCAGCAGCATGAGCGTCAACTATGGCTACACCTTC.

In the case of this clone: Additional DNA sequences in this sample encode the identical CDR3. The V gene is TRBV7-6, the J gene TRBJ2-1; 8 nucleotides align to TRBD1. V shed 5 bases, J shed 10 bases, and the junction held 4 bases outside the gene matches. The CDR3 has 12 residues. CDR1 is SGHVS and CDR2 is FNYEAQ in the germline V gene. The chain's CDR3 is CASSPRTGEQFF. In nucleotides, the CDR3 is TGTGCCAGCAGCCCTCGGACAGGGGAGCAGTTCTTC.

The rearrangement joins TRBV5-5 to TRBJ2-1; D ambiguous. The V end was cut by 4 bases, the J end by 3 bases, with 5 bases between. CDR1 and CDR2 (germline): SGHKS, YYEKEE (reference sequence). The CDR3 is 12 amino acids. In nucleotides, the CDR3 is TGTGCCAGCAGCCCCAACTACAATGAGCAGTTCTTC. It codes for CASSPNYNEQFF.

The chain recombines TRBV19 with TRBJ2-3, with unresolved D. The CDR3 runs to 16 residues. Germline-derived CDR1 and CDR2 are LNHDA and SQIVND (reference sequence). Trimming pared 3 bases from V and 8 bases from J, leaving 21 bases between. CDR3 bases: TGTGCCAGTAGTATCAACAAGGGAAGTTATATCGTTACGCAGTATTTT. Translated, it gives CASSINKGSYIVTQYF.

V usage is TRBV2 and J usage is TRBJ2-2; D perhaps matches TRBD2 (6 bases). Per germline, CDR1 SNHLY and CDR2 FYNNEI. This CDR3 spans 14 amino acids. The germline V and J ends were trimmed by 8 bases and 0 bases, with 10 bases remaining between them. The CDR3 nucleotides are TGTGCCAGCGTGTTAGCGGCGAACACCGGGGAGCTGTTTTTT. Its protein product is CASVLAANTGELFF.

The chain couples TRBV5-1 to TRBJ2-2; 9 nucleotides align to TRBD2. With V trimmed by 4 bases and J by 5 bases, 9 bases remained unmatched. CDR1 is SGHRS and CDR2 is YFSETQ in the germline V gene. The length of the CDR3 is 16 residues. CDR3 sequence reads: CASSAIAGDWTGELFF. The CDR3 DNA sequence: TGCGCCAGCAGCGCCATAGCGGGAGACTGGACCGGGGAGCTGTTTTTT.

DNA for the CDR3: TGTGCCAGCAGACTTTACCTAGCAGGCTCCACAGATACGCAGTATTTT. It specifies CASRLYLAGSTDTQYF. The rearrangement joins TRBV5-4 to TRBJ2-3, with D tentatively TRBD2 (5 bases). This CDR3 has 16 residues. Trimming took off 5 bases at V and 2 bases at J, with 18 bases between the two ends. The germline V gene encodes CDR1 SGHNT and CDR2 YYREEE (reference sequence).

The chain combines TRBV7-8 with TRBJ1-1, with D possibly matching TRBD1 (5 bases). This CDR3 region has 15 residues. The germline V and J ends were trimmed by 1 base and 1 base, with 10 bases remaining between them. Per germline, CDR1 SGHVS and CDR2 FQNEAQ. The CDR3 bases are TGTGCCAGCAGCTTAGGGAGGGGAGCGAACACTGAAGCTTTCTTT. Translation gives CASSLGRGANTEAFF.

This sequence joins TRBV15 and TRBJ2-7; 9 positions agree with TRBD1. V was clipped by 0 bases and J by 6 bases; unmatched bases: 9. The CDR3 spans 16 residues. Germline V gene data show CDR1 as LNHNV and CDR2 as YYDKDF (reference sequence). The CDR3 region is CATSRDLGTGRAEQYF. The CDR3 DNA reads TGTGCCACCAGCAGAGATTTAGGGACAGGGCGGGCCGAGCAGTACTTC.

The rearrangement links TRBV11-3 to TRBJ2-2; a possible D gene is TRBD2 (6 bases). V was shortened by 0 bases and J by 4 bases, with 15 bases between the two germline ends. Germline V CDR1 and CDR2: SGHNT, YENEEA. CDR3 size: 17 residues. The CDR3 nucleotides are TGTGCCAGCAGCTTAGATGCCAAGACTAGACCCACCGGGGAGCTGTTTTTT. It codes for CASSLDAKTRPTGELFF.

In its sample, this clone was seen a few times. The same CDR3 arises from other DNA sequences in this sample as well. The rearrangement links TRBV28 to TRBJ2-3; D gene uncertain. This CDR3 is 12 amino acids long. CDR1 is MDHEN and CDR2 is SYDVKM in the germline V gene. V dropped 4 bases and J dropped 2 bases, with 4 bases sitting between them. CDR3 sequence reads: CASSSYTDTQYF. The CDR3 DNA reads TGTGCCAGCAGTTCATACACAGATACGCAGTATTTT.

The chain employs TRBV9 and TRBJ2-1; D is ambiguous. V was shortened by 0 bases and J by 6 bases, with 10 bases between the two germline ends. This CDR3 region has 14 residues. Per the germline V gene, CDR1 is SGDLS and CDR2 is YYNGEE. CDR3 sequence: CASSVGTTPNEQFF. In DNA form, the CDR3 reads TGTGCCAGCAGCGTAGGCACAACTCCCAATGAGCAGTTCTTC.

CDR3 sequence: CASSFRTGTGLKETQYF. CDR3 DNA sequence: TGTGCCAGCAGTTTCCGGACCGGGACAGGGTTGAAAGAGACCCAGTACTTC. The V and J genes are TRBV27 and TRBJ2-5, with TRBD1 matching 9 bases. The CDR3 sequence is 17 residues long. With V trimmed by 3 bases and J by 3 bases, 11 bases remained unmatched. Germline CDR1 and CDR2: MNHEY and SMNVEV (reference sequence).

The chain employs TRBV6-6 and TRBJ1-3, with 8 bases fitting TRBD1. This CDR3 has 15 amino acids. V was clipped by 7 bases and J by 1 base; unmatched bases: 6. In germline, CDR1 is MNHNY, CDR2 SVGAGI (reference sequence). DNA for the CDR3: TGTGCCAGCACCGATAACAGGGGGTCTGGAAACACCATATATTTT. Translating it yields CASTDNRGSGNTIYF.